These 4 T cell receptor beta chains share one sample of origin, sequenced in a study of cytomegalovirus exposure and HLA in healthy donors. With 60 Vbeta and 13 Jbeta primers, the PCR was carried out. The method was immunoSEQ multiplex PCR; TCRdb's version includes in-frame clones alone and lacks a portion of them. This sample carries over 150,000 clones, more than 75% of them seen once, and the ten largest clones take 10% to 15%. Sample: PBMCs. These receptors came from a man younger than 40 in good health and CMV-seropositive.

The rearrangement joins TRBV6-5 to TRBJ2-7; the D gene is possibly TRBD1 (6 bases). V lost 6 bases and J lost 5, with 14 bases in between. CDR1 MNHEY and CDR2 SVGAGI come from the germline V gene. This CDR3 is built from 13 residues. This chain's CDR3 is CASSRTGTDEQYF. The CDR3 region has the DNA TGTGCCAGCAGCCGCACAGGGACCGACGAGCAGTACTTC.

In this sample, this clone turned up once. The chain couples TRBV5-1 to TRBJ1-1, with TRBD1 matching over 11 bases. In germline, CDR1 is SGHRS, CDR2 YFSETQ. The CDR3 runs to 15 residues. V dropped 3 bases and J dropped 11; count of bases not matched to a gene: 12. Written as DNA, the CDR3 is TGCGCCAGCAGCTGGGACCGGGACAGGGGGAGTCGGGCTTTCTTT. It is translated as CASSWDRDRGSRAFF.

DNA for the CDR3: TGTGCCAGCAGCCCCGGACAGGGACGAGAAAAACTGTTTTTT. Translation: CASSPGQGREKLFF. The rearrangement links TRBV27 to TRBJ1-4; 8 nucleotides align to TRBD1. V lost 6 bases and J lost 8; bases outside the gene matches: 8. Germline CDR1 MNHEY, CDR2 SMNVEV (reference sequence). The CDR3 spans 14 residues. The full variable domain, rest sourced from reference TRBV27 and TRBJ1-4, is EAQVTQNPRYLITVTGKKLTVTCSQNMNHEYMSWYRQDPGLGLRQIYYSMNVEVTDKGDVPEGYKVSRKEKRNFPLILESPSPNQTSLYFCASSPGQGREKLFFGSGTQLSVL.

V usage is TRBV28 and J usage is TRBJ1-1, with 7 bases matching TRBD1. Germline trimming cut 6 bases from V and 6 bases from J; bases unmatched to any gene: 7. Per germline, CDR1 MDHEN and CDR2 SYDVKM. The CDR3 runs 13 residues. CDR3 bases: TGTGCCAGCAGAACTAACAGGGGCGCTGAAGCTTTCTTT. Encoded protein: CASRTNRGAEAFF.